A single sample is the source of the 28 T cell receptor beta chains below, sequenced in a study of blood T cells in healthy people across ages. Primed by a sample-barcoded 5' primer and a J-beta primer mix, a second PCR proceeded for roughly 6 to 12 cycles. In TCRdb, the 5' RACE reads were re-called with MiXCR into one record per CDR3 protein. In the table there are about 1.7 million distinct CDR3 sequences, about 30% of which are singletons. Sequencing was performed on blood. The receptors come from a woman between 25 and 40 years old in good health.

This clonotype was detected many times. The rearrangement links TRBV7-2 to TRBJ2-1; the D is unclear. From germline, CDR1 is SGHTA and CDR2 FQGNSA. The V gene lost 0 bases and the J gene lost 7 bases, with 7 bases spanning the gap. The CDR3 spans 13 residues. CDR3 DNA sequence: TGTGCCAGCAGCTTAGCCCTTCCTAATGAGCAGTTCTTC. Its protein is CASSLALPNEQFF.

The rearrangement joins TRBV10-3 to TRBJ2-7, with 12 bases that match TRBD2. The V gene's germline CDR1 is ENHRY and CDR2 SYGVKD. This CDR3 comprises 16 residues. With 11 bases clipped from V and 7 bases from J, the junction kept 18 bases outside the gene matches. The DNA of the CDR3 is TGTGCCGTCGGTAGGGGGAAACTAGCGGGAGGTGGAGAGCAGTACTTC. Its protein product is CAVGRGKLAGGGEQYF.

V usage is TRBV19 and J usage is TRBJ1-5, with D perhaps matching TRBD1 (6 bases). The CDR3 runs 17 residues. Trimming removed 5 bases from V and 0 bases from J, with 17 bases in between. Germline loops: CDR1 LNHDA, CDR2 SQIVND (reference sequence). DNA of the CDR3: TGTGCCAGTAGTTCTAAGACAGGACTGACTAGCAATCAGCCCCAGCATTTT. This encodes CASSSKTGLTSNQPQHF.

The chain is built from TRBV9 and TRBJ2-3; TRBD1 aligns across 11 bases. Germline CDR1 reads SGDLS; CDR2 reads YYNGEE. This CDR3 is 15 amino acids long. With V trimmed by 4 bases and J by 5 bases, 6 bases remained unmatched. The CDR3 DNA reads as TGTGCCAGCAGCACCTGGGACAGGGGGGGAGATACGCAGTATTTT. Protein: CASSTWDRGGDTQYF.

V gene TRBV20-1 combines with J gene TRBJ2-1; TRBD2 matches at 8 bases. The CDR3 sequence is 14 residues long. V lost 5 bases, J lost 5 bases, and 8 bases stayed unmatched. Germline assignment: CDR1 DFQATT and CDR2 SNEGSKA (reference sequence). The CDR3 spells CSAPPSGGNNEQFF. The CDR3 DNA is TGCAGTGCTCCTCCGAGCGGGGGCAACAATGAGCAGTTCTTC.

This clonotype showed up just a few times. The gene calls are TRBV6-5 and TRBJ1-1; 8 nucleotides agree with TRBD1. CDR1 is MNHEY and CDR2 is SVGAGI in the germline V gene. V shed 7 bases, J shed 4 bases, and the junction held 8 bases outside the gene matches. CDR3 length equals 14 residues. CDR3: CASKSTTGATEAFF. The CDR3 region has the DNA TGTGCCAGCAAATCGACGACAGGGGCCACTGAAGCTTTCTTT.

V is TRBV5-1 and J is TRBJ2-7, with D perhaps TRBD2 (6 bases). CDR1 SGHRS and CDR2 YFSETQ come from the germline V gene. This CDR3 contains 12 residues. Trimming left V 4 bases short and J 6 bases short, with 11 bases between. The CDR3 loop is CASSDPSAEQYF. In DNA, the CDR3 is TGCGCCAGCAGCGATCCTAGCGCCGAGCAGTACTTC.

A few counts support this clonotype. V gene TRBV20-1 combines with J gene TRBJ1-1, with TRBD1 matching 9 bases. Germline V gives CDR1 DFQATT, CDR2 SNEGSKA (reference sequence). Germline trimming cut 7 bases from V and 3 bases from J; bases unmatched to any gene: 6. The CDR3 runs 13 residues. CDR3 bases: TGCAGTGGCAACAGGGGGCTAGACACTGAAGCTTTCTTT. Its protein is CSGNRGLDTEAFF.

The V gene is TRBV30, the J gene TRBJ2-4; tentative D call: TRBD1 (5 bases). The germline CDR1 and CDR2 sequences are GTSNPN and SVGIG (reference sequence). The CDR3 has 11 residues. The V end lost 5 bases, the J end lost 8 bases, and 10 bases lay between the germline ends. Here the CDR3 DNA reads TGTGCCTGGTCCCTAGGGGACATTCAGTACTTC. Translated, it gives CAWSLGDIQYF.

In this sample, this clonotype turned up a few times. The chain joins TRBV20-1 to TRBJ2-1; TRBD2 aligns across 10 bases. The CDR3 length is 17 residues. Germline-derived CDR1 and CDR2 are DFQATT and SNEGSKA (reference sequence). Losses at the gene ends were 2 bases for V and 6 bases for J; bases not matched to a gene: 13. The CDR3 region has the DNA TGCAGTGCTAGACGGTTGGTTAGCGGGGGGTCGGGCAATGAGCAGTTCTTC. Residues: CSARRLVSGGSGNEQFF.

The rearrangement links TRBV15 to TRBJ1-2; a possible D gene is TRBD1 (5 bases). Germline CDR1 reads LNHNV; CDR2 reads YYDKDF (reference sequence). This CDR3 region has 14 residues. The V end lost 0 bases, the J end lost 4 bases, and 9 bases lay between the germline ends. CDR3 loop: CATSRDRDRYGYTF. The CDR3 bases are TGTGCCACCAGCAGAGATAGGGACCGCTATGGCTACACCTTC.

This clonotype was recorded a few times. This chain links TRBV6-1 with TRBJ1-5; no firm D call. The CDR3 has 13 amino acids. Trimming cost V 4 bases and J 3 bases, with 7 bases left between them. Germline V lookup: CDR1 MNHNS, CDR2 SASEGT. The CDR3, as DNA: TGTGCCAGCAGTGCCCAGGACAATCAGCCCCAGCATTTT. Its translation is CASSAQDNQPQHF.

The V gene is TRBV2, the J gene TRBJ1-5; 9 bases are a match to TRBD1. CDR3 length: 15 residues. The germline gives CDR1 SNHLY, CDR2 FYNNEI. Losses at the gene ends were 6 bases for V and 1 base for J; bases not matched to a gene: 4. The CDR3 region has the DNA TGTGCCAGCAGAGATGGGACAGGGAGCAATCAGCCCCAGCATTTT. Protein: CASRDGTGSNQPQHF.

This chain links TRBV7-9 with TRBJ1-1; D is ambiguous. Germline assignment: CDR1 SEHNR and CDR2 FQNEAQ (reference sequence). The CDR3 covers 13 residues. V was pared by 1 base and J by 10 bases, with 13 bases between. The CDR3 nucleotides read TGTGCCAGCAGCTTAGGGTACAGCGTTGGAGCTTTCTTT. Translation gives CASSLGYSVGAFF.

The sample holds many counts of this clonotype. The rearrangement joins TRBV7-8 to TRBJ2-7, with a weak D call TRBD2 (6 bases). This CDR3 has 14 amino acids. Trimming pared 5 bases from V and 0 bases from J, leaving 11 bases between. The germline V gene encodes CDR1 SGHVS and CDR2 FQNEAQ. CDR3 amino acids: CASSTRDPSYEQYF. The CDR3 coding sequence is TGTGCCAGCAGCACGCGGGACCCCTCCTACGAGCAGTACTTC.

The chain is built from TRBV18 and TRBJ2-7; D is perhaps TRBD1 or TRBD2 (5 bases each). This CDR3 has 14 amino acids. Trimming stripped 3 bases from V and 10 bases from J, with 19 bases between. The germline gives CDR1 KGHSH, CDR2 LQKENI. The CDR3 sequence is CASSPSRNDGAQYF. CDR3 sequence (DNA): TGTGCCAGCTCACCTTCCAGGAACGACGGGGCCCAGTACTTC.

On this clonotype itself: It may be a read error: a sequence one base away is much more abundant. The chain is built from TRBV7-2 and TRBJ2-7, with 11 bases that match TRBD2. The CDR3 spans 16 residues. Looked up from germline, CDR1 is SGHTA and CDR2 is FQGNSA. CDR3 in amino acids: CAGSLAGLAELYEQYF. Written as DNA, the CDR3 is TGTGCCGGCAGCTTAGCGGGACTAGCGGAACTCTACGAGCAGTACTTC.

The chain is built from TRBV5-1 and TRBJ2-5, with D unclear. With 0 bases removed from V and 3 bases from J, the gap between germline ends came to 9 bases. Germline V CDR1 and CDR2: SGHRS, YFSETQ. The CDR3 runs to 14 residues. CDR3 DNA: TGCGCCAGCAGCTTGGGGCGGAAGGAAGAGACCCAGTACTTC. Protein: CASSLGRKEETQYF.

The chain couples TRBV4-1 to TRBJ1-1; D is perhaps TRBD1 (5 bases). In germline, CDR1 is MGHRA, CDR2 YSYEKL. V was cut by 0 bases and J by 1 base, with 15 bases left in between. The length of the CDR3 is 17 residues. The CDR3 DNA is TGCGCCAGCAGCCAAGATGAGGTTAGGGGACGGAACACTGAAGCTTTCTTT. Amino acids: CASSQDEVRGRNTEAFF.

This clonotype was detected only a few times. This could be a read error, since a much larger clone is one nucleotide away. The V gene is TRBV7-2, the J gene TRBJ2-3, with 10 bases aligning to TRBD2. V gave up 5 bases and J gave up 4 bases; unmatched junction bases: 3. CDR3 length: 14 amino acids. Germline CDR1 is SGHTA and CDR2 is FQGNSA. The CDR3 protein is CASSVSGRSDTQYF. The CDR3 nucleotides are TGTGCCAGCAGCGTTAGCGGGAGGTCAGATACGCAGTATTTT.

This clonotype was observed a handful of times. The genes are TRBV20-1 and TRBJ2-1; 11 bases align to TRBD2. J lost 2 bases, V lost 5 bases, and 5 bases had no gene match. The CDR3 has 15 amino acids. Germline assignment: CDR1 DFQATT and CDR2 SNEGSKA (reference sequence). The CDR3 DNA sequence: TGCAGTGCTGGGACTAGCGGCGCTACCTACAATGAGCAGTTCTTC. Residues: CSAGTSGATYNEQFF.

This clonotype was counted a few times. This chain links TRBV24-1 with TRBJ2-1; TRBD1 aligns across 9 bases. Germline V lookup: CDR1 KGHDR, CDR2 SFDVKD. V gave up 9 bases and J gave up 6 bases; unmatched junction bases: 11. This CDR3 region has 15 residues. The CDR3 nucleotides are TGTGCCACCGGAGCCGGGACAGGGAATTTCAATGAGCAGTTCTTC. The encoded protein is CATGAGTGNFNEQFF.

The sample holds a few counts of this clonotype. This sequence joins TRBV15 and TRBJ2-1; D gene uncertain. This CDR3 contains 15 residues. Germline values: CDR1 LNHNV, CDR2 YYDKDF (reference sequence). Trimming shortened V by 5 bases and J by 8 bases, and 19 bases separated the two germline ends. The CDR3 region is CATSLSDGIMDEQFF. Written as DNA, the CDR3 is TGTGCCACCAGCCTCTCGGACGGTATTATGGATGAGCAGTTCTTC.

J is TRBJ1-2 and V is TRBV12-3 or TRBV12-4, with 7 nucleotides matching TRBD1. The CDR3 consists of 12 residues. V lost 10 bases and J lost 6; bases outside the gene matches: 8. The CDR3 is CATRQGKHGYTF. The CDR3 bases are TGTGCCACAAGACAGGGCAAGCATGGCTACACCTTC.

This clonotype appeared many times. At one end, the junction sequence differs from germline, possibly due to a read error. The chain links TRBV3-1 to TRBJ2-7; 7 positions match TRBD1. Germline values: CDR1 LGHDT, CDR2 YNNKEL (reference sequence). The CDR3 has 14 amino acids. The CDR3 reads CASSPGTVSSEQYF. The CDR3 DNA is TGTGCCAGCAGCCCCGGGACAGTTTCCTCCGAGCAGTACTTC.

The J gene is TRBJ2-7, the V gene TRBV3-1; D perhaps matches TRBD1 (5 bases). The V gene's germline CDR1 is LGHDT and CDR2 YNNKEL (reference sequence). The germline V and J ends were trimmed by 5 bases and 3 bases, with 11 bases remaining between them. The CDR3 is made up of 13 amino acids. CDR3 protein: CASSVQGHYEQYF. The CDR3 nucleotides are TGTGCCAGCAGCGTTCAGGGCCACTACGAGCAGTACTTC.

The rearrangement joins TRBV29-1 to TRBJ1-2, with D maybe TRBD1 (5 bases). The CDR3 is made up of 11 amino acids. Per the germline V gene, CDR1 is SQVTM and CDR2 is ANQGSEA. V dropped 7 bases and J dropped 12 bases, with 18 bases sitting between them. CDR3 DNA: TGCAGCGCCCTGGGCAGGGTATTAGACACCTTC. Translating gives CSALGRVLDTF. Full variable domain (missing parts from reference TRBV29-1 and TRBJ1-2): SAVISQKPSRDICQRGTSLTIQCQVDSQVTMMFWYRQQPGQSLTLIATANQGSEATYESGFVIDKFPISRPNLTFSTLTVSNMSPEDSSIYLCSALGRVLDTFGSGTRLTVV.

To note about this clonotype: One junction end disagrees with the germline gene, perhaps due to a read error. The chain recombines TRBV20-1 with TRBJ1-5, with D unclear. This CDR3 contains 17 residues. Germline CDR1 is DFQATT and CDR2 is SNEGSKA (reference sequence). The CDR3 protein is CSTRDHEGSNPNQPQHF. CDR3 in DNA: TGCAGTACTAGAGATCATGAAGGGAGTAACCCAAATCAGCCCCAGCATTTT.